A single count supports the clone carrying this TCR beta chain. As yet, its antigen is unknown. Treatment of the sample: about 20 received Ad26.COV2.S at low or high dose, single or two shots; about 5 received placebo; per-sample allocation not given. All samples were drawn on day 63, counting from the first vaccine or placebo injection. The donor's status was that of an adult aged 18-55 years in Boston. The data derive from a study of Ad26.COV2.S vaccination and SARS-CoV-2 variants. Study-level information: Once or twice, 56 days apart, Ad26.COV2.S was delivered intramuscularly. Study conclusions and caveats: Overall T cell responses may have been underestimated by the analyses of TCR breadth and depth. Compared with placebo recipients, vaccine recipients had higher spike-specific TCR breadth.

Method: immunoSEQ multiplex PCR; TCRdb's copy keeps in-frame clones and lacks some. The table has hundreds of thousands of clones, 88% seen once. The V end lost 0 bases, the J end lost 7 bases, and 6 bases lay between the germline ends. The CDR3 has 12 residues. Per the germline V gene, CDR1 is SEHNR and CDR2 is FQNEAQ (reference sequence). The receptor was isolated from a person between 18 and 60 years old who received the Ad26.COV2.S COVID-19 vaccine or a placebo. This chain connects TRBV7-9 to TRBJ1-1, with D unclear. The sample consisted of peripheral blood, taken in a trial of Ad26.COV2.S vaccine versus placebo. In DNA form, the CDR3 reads TGTGCCAGCAGCTTAGCGAGGAATGAAGCTTTCTTT. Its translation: CASSLARNEAFF.